This TCR beta chain was recorded in a study of blood T cell repertoires in COVID-19. Study at large: Sample material is recorded as cDNA or gDNA derived from T cells, B-cell-depleted T cells, or PBMCs.

A note on this clone: Other nucleotide sequences from this sample produce the same CDR3.

Authors' methods: Estimation of nucleated cell counts was performed using reference gene primer amplification. Data came from immunoSEQ multiplex PCR; TCRdb stores just in-frame clones and leaves some out. The V and J calls and clone size were taken over from that table, and D and trimming were inferred from the DNA. The data hold some 400,000 clones, with roughly nine tenths observed a single time. Within 2 weeks of study entry, exposed participants had contacted a PCR-confirmed or clinician-diagnosed COVID-19 case. Germline lookup yields CDR1 LNHDA and CDR2 SQIVND (reference sequence). The CDR3 is 13 amino acids. V was clipped by 1 base and J by 4 bases, with 7 bases between them.

The sequence derives from a woman between 40 and 50 years old who had been exposed to COVID-19. The chain has TRBV19 and TRBJ1-1; a possible D gene is TRBD1 (5 bases). Sequenced: PBMCs or T cells enriched from blood (not recorded which). The CDR3 coding sequence is TGTGCCAGTAGTATAGGAAGGGGCACTGAAGCTTTCTTT. This translates into CASSIGRGTEAFF.